This entry lists 6 T cell receptor beta chains sequenced from one sample in a study of blood T cell repertoires in COVID-19. Sequenced by immunoSEQ multiplex PCR; TCRdb stores in-frame clones only, minus some. The repertoire holds 250,000 to 350,000 clones, with around 87% as singletons. Sequencing was done on a sample of peripheral blood. The receptors shown here come from a woman aged 45-65 years who had recovered from COVID-19.

The gene calls are TRBV9 and TRBJ2-3; D not certain. V lost 3 bases and J 3 bases, leaving 14 bases between the germline ends. This CDR3 region has 15 residues. The V gene's germline CDR1 is SGDLS and CDR2 YYNGEE. The CDR3 spells CASSAGNYGTDTQYF. CDR3 coding DNA: TGTGCCAGCAGCGCCGGAAACTATGGGACAGATACGCAGTATTTT. Full variable domain (outside the CDR3, taken from reference TRBV9 and TRBJ2-3): DSGVTQTPKHLITATGQRVTLRCSPRSGDLSVYWYQQSLDQGLQFLIQYYNGEERAKGNILERFSAQQFPDLHSELNLSSLELGDSALYFCASSAGNYGTDTQYFGPGTRLTVL.

This chain uses TRBV6-5 with TRBJ1-1, with D tentatively TRBD1 (5 bases). Deletions cut 7 bases from V and 5 bases from J, with 14 bases between. The length of the CDR3 is 13 residues. The germline CDR1 and CDR2 sequences are MNHEY and SVGAGI. CDR3 sequence (DNA): TGTGCCAGCACGCGCACCCGGGGGACTGAAGCTTTCTTT. Residues: CASTRTRGTEAFF.

This clone is a singleton in its sample. The V gene is TRBV28, the J gene TRBJ2-7; 7 nucleotides line up with TRBD2. Trimming at V came to 4 bases and at J to 0 bases, leaving 6 bases not matched to a gene. The CDR3 sequence is 15 residues long. Germline CDR1 is MDHEN and CDR2 is SYDVKM. CDR3 DNA sequence: TGTGCCAGCAGTTCTCCATGGGACTACTCCTACGAGCAGTACTTC. Amino acid sequence: CASSSPWDYSYEQYF.

This clone was observed a single time. V usage is TRBV4-3 and J usage is TRBJ2-7, with 7 bases identical to TRBD2. V shed 1 base, J shed 3 bases, and the junction held 0 bases outside the gene matches. This CDR3 spans 13 amino acids. In germline, CDR1 is LGHNA, CDR2 YSLEER. The CDR3 DNA reads as TGCGCCAGCAGCCAAGGCGGGGGCTACGAGCAGTACTTC. This codes for CASSQGGGYEQYF.

The genes are TRBV7-9 and TRBJ1-1; D not certain. The CDR3 extends over 14 amino acids. Trimming cost V 8 bases and J 5 bases, with 18 bases left between them. Germline-derived CDR1 and CDR2 are SEHNR and FQNEAQ (reference sequence). CDR3 nucleotide sequence: TGTGCCAGCGGAGGCGGCCCAAAGGGAACTGAAGCTTTCTTT. It yields the protein CASGGGPKGTEAFF.

The chain has TRBV10-3 and TRBJ1-1, with 8 bases that match TRBD1. CDR3 length: 16 amino acids. Germline V gene sequence: CDR1 ENHRY, CDR2 SYGVKD. The V gene end was trimmed by 3 bases and the J gene end by 6 bases; junction bases not matched to a gene: 12. The CDR3 DNA sequence: TGTGCCATCAGTGACAGGGGGCCAGCCCTTAACGCTGAAGCTTTCTTT. Its protein product is CAISDRGPALNAEAFF.